A selection of T cell receptor beta chains follows, all from one sample in a study of OX40 agonist ivuxolimab in advanced cancers. The assay was immunoSEQ multiplex PCR, and TCRdb's table has in-frame clones only and misses some. Of 20,000 or so clones listed, about 70% were seen once; the top ten hold around 33%. Sample: CD4+ or CD8+ T cells sorted from blood, taken in a trial of the OX40 agonist ivuxolimab. The receptors originated from an adult with an advanced solid tumor such as melanoma, head and neck, liver or kidney cancer. Both conserved end residues are part of each CDR3. The order of the fields is J gene, V gene, clone size, D gene, CDR3 protein, CDR3 DNA. D genes are given only for firm matches. Where a row states a size, it is once, few, many or the class of an expanded clone; other rows omit it.

TRBJ2-5	TRBV28	NA	NA	CASSPIGGTQETQYF	TGTGCCAGCAGTCCTATTGGGGGAACCCAAGAGACCCAGTACTTC
TRBJ1-1	TRBV5-5	NA	NA	CASSLYPMNTEAFF	TGTGCCAGCAGCTTATATCCTATGAACACTGAAGCTTTCTTT
TRBJ2-1	TRBV5-1	NA	NA	CASSLVWAGDSYNEQFF	TGCGCCAGCAGCTTGGTTTGGGCAGGAGACTCCTACAATGAGCAGTTCTTC
TRBJ1-1	TRBV2	NA	NA	CASSEHRTEAFF	TGTGCCAGCAGTGAACATAGGACTGAAGCTTTCTTT
TRBJ1-2	TRBV5-5	NA	NA	CASSLDEYYGYTF	TGTGCCAGCAGCTTGGACGAGTACTATGGCTACACCTTC
TRBJ1-1	TRBV7-8	few	NA	CASSLETGVNTEAFF	TGTGCCAGCAGCTTAGAAACAGGAGTGAACACTGAAGCTTTCTTT
TRBJ2-5	TRBV6-6	NA	NA	CASSPRGSVQETQYF	TGTGCCAGCAGTCCAAGGGGATCCGTGCAAGAGACCCAGTACTTC
TRBJ2-1	TRBV29-1	few	TRBD1	CSVRGLGQGTATYNEQFF	TGCAGCGTACGAGGGTTGGGACAGGGGACGGCTACCTACAATGAGCAGTTCTTC
TRBJ1-2	TRBV19	few	NA	CASGPPNYGYTF	TGTGCCAGCGGCCCCCCTAACTATGGCTACACCTTC
TRBJ2-3	TRBV6-5	NA	NA	CASSYDSADTQYF	TGTGCCAGCAGTTACGACAGCGCAGATACGCAGTATTTT
TRBJ2-4	TRBV27	few	NA	CASSFGNIQYF	TGTGCCAGCAGTTTTGGAAACATTCAGTACTTC
TRBJ1-1	TRBV25-1	NA	TRBD1	CASSDRDRENPHKAFF	TGTGCCAGCAGTGATCGGGACAGGGAGAACCCTCACAAAGCTTTCTTT
TRBJ2-1	TRBV5-1	NA	NA	CASSLRLEGDNEQFF	TGCGCCAGCAGCTTGCGACTAGAAGGGGACAATGAGCAGTTCTTC
TRBJ1-4	TRBV19	NA	NA	CASSMLNSAGEKLFF	TGTGCCAGTAGTATGTTAAATTCGGCGGGTGAAAAACTGTTTTTT
TRBJ2-7	TRBV18	NA	NA	CASSPPAGTSYEQYF	TGTGCCAGCTCACCACCGGCAGGGACCTCCTACGAGCAGTACTTC
TRBJ2-7	TRBV18	NA	TRBD1	CASSPPSTGTGSYEQYF	TGTGCCAGCTCACCACCCTCGACCGGGACAGGGTCGTACGAGCAGTACTTC
TRBJ2-5	TRBV27	NA	NA	CASSLGLQETQYF	TGTGCCAGCAGTTTGGGGCTCCAAGAGACCCAGTACTTC
TRBJ2-7	TRBV7-9	NA	NA	CASSPGDYEQYF	TGTGCCAGCAGCCCTGGTGACTACGAGCAGTACTTC
TRBJ2-7	TRBV5-4	few	NA	CASSPGTFSYEQYF	TGTGCCAGCAGTCCGGGGACTTTCTCCTACGAGCAGTACTTC
TRBJ2-3	TRBV14	NA	NA	CASSRTGTDTQYF	TGTGCCAGCAGCCGGACTGGCACAGATACGCAGTATTTT
TRBJ2-7	TRBV5-4	once	NA	CASSPGDPSYEQYF	TGTGCCAGCAGCCCCGGGGACCCTTCCTACGAGCAGTACTTC
TRBJ2-5	TRBV6-6	NA	NA	CASVRETQYF	TGTGCCAGCGTGCGGGAGACCCAGTACTTC
TRBJ2-7	TRBV6-9	NA	NA	CASSYAYEQYF	TGTGCCAGCAGTTACGCGTACGAGCAGTACTTC
TRBJ2-2	TRBV4-3	NA	TRBD2	CASTSGLADNTGELFF	TGCGCCAGCACTTCGGGGCTAGCGGATAACACCGGGGAGCTGTTTTTT
TRBJ2-3	TRBV7-9	few	TRBD2	CASSPDSLAGPQTDTQYF	TGTGCCAGCAGCCCGGATTCCTTAGCGGGGCCTCAAACAGATACGCAGTATTTT
TRBJ2-7	TRBV2	NA	NA	CASERWKGEQYF	TGTGCCAGTGAGCGGTGGAAAGGCGAGCAGTACTTC
TRBJ2-2	TRBV6-6	few	TRBD2	CASSYSLGLAGELFF	TGTGCCAGCAGTTACTCCCTTGGACTAGCCGGGGAGCTGTTTTTT
TRBJ1-1	TRBV5-4	NA	TRBD1	CASSLGDREAEAFF	TGTGCCAGCAGCTTGGGGGACAGGGAGGCTGAAGCTTTCTTT
TRBJ2-1	TRBV19	few	NA	CASRPTGSYNEQFF	TGTGCCAGTAGGCCGACGGGTTCCTACAATGAGCAGTTCTTC
TRBJ1-1	TRBV28	NA	NA	CASSLGRNTEAFF	TGTGCCAGCAGTTTGGGCAGGAACACTGAAGCTTTCTTT
TRBJ2-1	TRBV4-1	NA	NA	CASSQDKGAGNEQFF	TGCGCCAGCAGCCAAGATAAGGGGGCGGGGAATGAGCAGTTCTTC
TRBJ1-2	TRBV13	NA	NA	CASSPPEGERYGYTF	TGTGCCAGCAGCCCCCCCGAGGGGGAGAGGTATGGCTACACCTTC
TRBJ1-1	TRBV11-3	NA	NA	CASSLSGNTEAFF	TGTGCCAGCAGCTTAAGCGGGAACACTGAAGCTTTCTTT
TRBJ1-5	TRBV5-6	NA	NA	CASSLPGLNQPQHF	TGTGCCAGCAGCTTGCCAGGCCTCAATCAGCCCCAGCATTTT
TRBJ1-6	TRBV4-1	NA	TRBD1	CASSEWTGAGSPLHF	TGCGCCAGCAGCGAATGGACAGGGGCTGGTTCACCCCTCCACTTT
TRBJ2-7	TRBV7-9	once	NA	CASSITGRQRAYEQYF	TGTGCCAGCAGCATTACGGGAAGACAGAGAGCCTACGAGCAGTACTTC
TRBJ1-4	TRBV27	once	NA	CASSLFPTGREKLFF	TGTGCCAGCAGTTTATTTCCAACCGGACGGGAAAAACTGTTTTTT
TRBJ2-1	TRBV5-1	few	NA	CASSLGAQGFDEQFF	TGCGCCAGCAGCTTGGGTGCACAGGGATTTGATGAGCAGTTCTTC
TRBJ2-3	TRBV27	NA	TRBD1	CASSFRDSLLDTQYF	TGTGCCAGCAGTTTCCGGGACAGCCTTTTAGATACGCAGTATTTT
TRBJ2-5	TRBV11-2	NA	TRBD2	CASSPLAGEQYF	TGTGCCAGCAGCCCACTAGCGGGGGAACAGTACTTC
TRBJ1-3	TRBV4-3	few	NA	CASSPTSVGNTIYF	TGCGCCAGCAGCCCTACTTCGGTTGGAAACACCATATATTTT
TRBJ1-1	TRBV7-9	NA	NA	CASSYPGRANTEAFF	TGTGCCAGCAGCTACCCGGGACGGGCGAACACTGAAGCTTTCTTT
TRBJ1-1	TRBV11-2	NA	NA	CASSQYMKGETEAFF	TGTGCCAGCAGCCAATACATGAAAGGGGAAACTGAAGCTTTCTTT
TRBJ2-1	TRBV9	NA	TRBD1	CASSVGQGALGIYNEQFF	TGTGCCAGCAGCGTAGGGCAGGGGGCGCTCGGGATCTACAATGAGCAGTTCTTC
TRBJ2-1	TRBV7-8	NA	TRBD2	CASSLPTSGWVNEQFF	TGTGCCAGCAGCTTACCGACTAGCGGGTGGGTCAATGAGCAGTTCTTC
TRBJ1-1	TRBV28	few	NA	CASSPARFLNTEAFF	TGTGCCAGCAGTCCCGCGAGGTTCCTGAACACTGAAGCTTTCTTT
TRBJ2-7	TRBV27	NA	NA	CASSPGTAGEQYF	TGTGCCAGCAGTCCAGGGACGGCCGGCGAGCAGTACTTC